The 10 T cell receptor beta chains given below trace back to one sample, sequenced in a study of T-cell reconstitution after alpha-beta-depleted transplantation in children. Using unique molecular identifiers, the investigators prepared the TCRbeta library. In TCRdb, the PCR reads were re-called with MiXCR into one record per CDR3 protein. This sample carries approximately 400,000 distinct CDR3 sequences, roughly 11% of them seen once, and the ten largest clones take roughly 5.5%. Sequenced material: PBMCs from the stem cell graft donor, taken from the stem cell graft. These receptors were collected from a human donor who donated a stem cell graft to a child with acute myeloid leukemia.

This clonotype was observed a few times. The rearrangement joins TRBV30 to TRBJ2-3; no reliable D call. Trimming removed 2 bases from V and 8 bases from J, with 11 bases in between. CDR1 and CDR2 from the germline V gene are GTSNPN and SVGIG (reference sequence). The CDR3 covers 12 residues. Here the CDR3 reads CAWSFPGGTQYF. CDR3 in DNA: TGTGCCTGGAGTTTCCCCGGCGGTACGCAGTATTTT.

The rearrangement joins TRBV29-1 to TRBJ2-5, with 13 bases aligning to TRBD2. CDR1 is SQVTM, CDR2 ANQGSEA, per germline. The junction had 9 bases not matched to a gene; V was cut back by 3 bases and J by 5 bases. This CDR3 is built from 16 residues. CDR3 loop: CSVDGLAGAKQETQYF. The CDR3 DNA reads TGCAGCGTTGACGGACTAGCGGGAGCAAAGCAGGAGACCCAGTACTTC.

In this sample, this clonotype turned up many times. CDR3 sequence reads: CASAGGGVVEQFF. The CDR3 DNA follows: TGCGCCAGCGCCGGTGGGGGGGTCGTTGAGCAGTTCTTC. J is TRBJ2-1 and V is TRBV10-2; TRBD2 matches 7 bases. V was clipped by 8 bases and J by 9 bases; unmatched bases: 10. Germline lookup yields CDR1 WSHSY and CDR2 SAAADI. The CDR3 consists of 13 residues.

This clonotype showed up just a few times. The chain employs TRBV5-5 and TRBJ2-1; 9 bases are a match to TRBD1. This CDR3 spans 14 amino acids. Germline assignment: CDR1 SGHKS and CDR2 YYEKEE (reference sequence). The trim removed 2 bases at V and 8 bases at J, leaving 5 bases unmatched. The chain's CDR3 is CASSLTGQGHEQFF. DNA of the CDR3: TGTGCCAGCAGCTTAACGGGACAGGGACATGAGCAGTTCTTC.

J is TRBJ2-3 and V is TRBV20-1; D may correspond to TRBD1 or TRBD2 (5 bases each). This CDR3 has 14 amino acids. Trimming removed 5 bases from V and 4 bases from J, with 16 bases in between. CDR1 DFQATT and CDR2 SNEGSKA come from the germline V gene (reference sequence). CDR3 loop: CSAVMGVAADTQYF. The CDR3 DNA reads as TGCAGTGCTGTCATGGGGGTGGCTGCAGATACGCAGTATTTT.

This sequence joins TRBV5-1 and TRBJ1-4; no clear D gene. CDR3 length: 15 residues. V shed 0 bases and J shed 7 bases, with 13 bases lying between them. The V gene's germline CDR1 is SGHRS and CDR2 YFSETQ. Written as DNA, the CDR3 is TGCGCCAGCAGCTTGGATGGGAATCGGGTTGAAAAACTGTTTTTT. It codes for CASSLDGNRVEKLFF.

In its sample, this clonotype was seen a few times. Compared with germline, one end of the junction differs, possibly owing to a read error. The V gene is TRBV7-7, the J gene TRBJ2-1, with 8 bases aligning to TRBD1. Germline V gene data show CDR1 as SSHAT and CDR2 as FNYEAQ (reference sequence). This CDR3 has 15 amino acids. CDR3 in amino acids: CASSLGQGANYEQFF. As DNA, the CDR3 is TGTGCTAGCAGCTTAGGGCAGGGGGCGAACTATGAGCAGTTCTTC.

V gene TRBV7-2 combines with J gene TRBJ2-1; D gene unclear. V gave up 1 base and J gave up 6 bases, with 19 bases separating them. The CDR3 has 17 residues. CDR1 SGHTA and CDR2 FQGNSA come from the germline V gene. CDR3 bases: TGTGCCAGCAGCTTAGGGTATTCGCGCCCCAAGGGCAATGAGCAGTTCTTC. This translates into CASSLGYSRPKGNEQFF.

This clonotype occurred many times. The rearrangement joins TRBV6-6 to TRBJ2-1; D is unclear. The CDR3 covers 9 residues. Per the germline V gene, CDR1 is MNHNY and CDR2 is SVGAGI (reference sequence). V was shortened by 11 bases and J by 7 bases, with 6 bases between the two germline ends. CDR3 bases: TGTGCCCCCCGGAATGAGCAGTTCTTC. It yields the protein CAPRNEQFF.

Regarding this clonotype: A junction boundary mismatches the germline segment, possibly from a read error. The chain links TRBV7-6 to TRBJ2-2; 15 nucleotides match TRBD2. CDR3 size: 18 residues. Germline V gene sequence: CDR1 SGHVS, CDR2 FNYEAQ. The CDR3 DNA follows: TGTCCCAGCAGCCCCCCGGGACTAGCGGGAGGAAACACCGGGGAGCTGTTTTTT. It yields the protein CPSSPPGLAGGNTGELFF.